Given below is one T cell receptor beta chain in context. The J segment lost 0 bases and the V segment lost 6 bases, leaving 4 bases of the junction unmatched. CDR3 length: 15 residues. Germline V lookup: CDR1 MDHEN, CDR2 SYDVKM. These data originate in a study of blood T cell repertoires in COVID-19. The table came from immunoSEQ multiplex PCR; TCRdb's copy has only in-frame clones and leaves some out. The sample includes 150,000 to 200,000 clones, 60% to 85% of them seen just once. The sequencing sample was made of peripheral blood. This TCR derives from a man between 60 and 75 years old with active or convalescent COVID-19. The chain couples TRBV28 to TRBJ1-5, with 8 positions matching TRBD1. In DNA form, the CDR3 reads TGTGCCAGCAGCCGGGACAGGTTTAGCAATCAGCCCCAGCATTTT. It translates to CASSRDRFSNQPQHF.